This entry lists 8 T cell receptor beta chains sequenced from one sample in a study of blood T cell repertoires in COVID-19. Generated by immunoSEQ multiplex PCR, the TCRdb table keeps only in-frame clones and is missing some. The table lists under 200,000 clones, around 79% of them singletons. Material for sequencing was PBMCs or T cells enriched from blood (not recorded which). Source of these receptors: a woman aged 65 to 85 in a cohort exposed to, infected with or recovered from COVID-19 (not recorded which).

The chain has TRBV7-9 and TRBJ2-3; 8 nucleotides agree with TRBD1. Germline loops: CDR1 SEHNR, CDR2 FQNEAQ (reference sequence). The CDR3 runs to 14 residues. With V trimmed by 6 bases and J by 3 bases, 5 bases remained unmatched. The CDR3, as DNA: TGTGCCAGCAGTCCCCGACAGGGGACAGATACGCAGTATTTT. It yields the protein CASSPRQGTDTQYF.

This chain connects TRBV27 to TRBJ2-2; maybe TRBD1 (7 bases). V lost 5 bases to trimming and J lost 4 bases, with 17 bases between them. This CDR3 comprises 16 residues. Per the germline V gene, CDR1 is MNHEY and CDR2 is SMNVEV (reference sequence). CDR3 sequence reads: CASSLRGDSGTGELFF. In DNA form, the CDR3 reads TGTGCCAGCAGTCTCCGCGGGGACAGTGGCACCGGGGAGCTGTTTTTT.

This chain connects TRBV6-6 to TRBJ1-6; 7 positions match TRBD1. CDR3 length equals 16 residues. The trim removed 1 base at V and 9 bases at J, leaving 9 bases unmatched. Germline V gene sequence: CDR1 MNHNY, CDR2 SVGAGI (reference sequence). The CDR3 coding sequence is TGTGCCAGCAGTTACTTTTCGGGCAGGGGGGCTTCACCCCTCCACTTT. Its translation: CASSYFSGRGASPLHF.

The rearrangement links TRBV6-2 or TRBV6-3 to TRBJ2-7; tentative D call: TRBD2 (5 bases). Germline CDR1 and CDR2: MNHEY and SVGEGT. Trimming took 2 bases from V and 2 from J, leaving 7 bases between them. This CDR3 is 13 amino acids long. The CDR3 bases are TGTGCCAGCAGTTACGAGAGGGCCTACGAGCAGTACTTC. Translation: CASSYERAYEQYF.

This clone was observed a few times. This chain links TRBV4-3 with TRBJ1-2; a weak D match, TRBD1 (5 bases). CDR1 LGHNA and CDR2 YSLEER come from the germline V gene. Trimming left V 0 bases short and J 11 bases short, with 13 bases between. The CDR3 covers 13 residues. The CDR3 nucleotides read TGCGCCAGCAGCCAAGAAGTGGGGGGAGGGTACACCTTC. Translating gives CASSQEVGGGYTF.

This clone was seen a few times. The CDR3 loop is CASSLSPNQPQHF. The CDR3 DNA follows: TGTGCCAGCAGCCTCTCCCCGAATCAGCCCCAGCATTTT. The chain has TRBV7-6 and TRBJ1-5; D uncertain. Trimming took off 5 bases at V and 4 bases at J, with 9 bases between the two ends. CDR1 and CDR2 (germline): SGHVS, FNYEAQ. This CDR3 has 13 amino acids. The variable domain in full, with the rest retrieved from reference TRBV7-6 and TRBJ1-5, is GAGVSQSPRYKVTKRGQDVALRCDPISGHVSLYWYRQALGQGPEFLTYFNYEAQQDKSGLPNDRFSAERPEGSISTLTIQRTEQRDSAMYRCASSLSPNQPQHFGDGTRLSIL.

The gene calls are TRBV27 and TRBJ1-1; D not resolved. The CDR3 has 15 amino acids. CDR1 is MNHEY and CDR2 is SMNVEV in the germline V gene (reference sequence). Trimming pared 5 bases from V and 3 bases from J, leaving 16 bases between. The CDR3 region has the DNA TGTGCCAGCAGTAGAGGGTCGGGGAGAGACACTGAAGCTTTCTTT. It encodes CASSRGSGRDTEAFF.

This chain connects TRBV27 to TRBJ1-2; TRBD1 aligns across 8 bases. The V segment lost 6 bases and the J segment 4 bases; nucleotides outside the gene matches: 7. Germline CDR1 MNHEY, CDR2 SMNVEV (reference sequence). This CDR3 is 14 amino acids long. The CDR3: CASRRTGTVYGYTF. CDR3 nucleotides: TGTGCCAGCAGACGGACAGGGACTGTCTATGGCTACACCTTC.